Shown below are 16 T cell receptor beta chains from a single sample sequenced in a study of CD8 T cells in ankylosing spondylitis. TCRdb called the 5' RACE reads again in MiXCR, with one record for every CDR3 protein. The table lists some 130,000 distinct CDR3 sequences, more than 5.5% of them singletons, with under 15% in the top ten. Sequenced material: blood, either unsorted or a sorted T cell fraction (not recorded which). Receptors were obtained from a female donor with ankylosing spondylitis or in good health (not recorded which).

This clonotype appeared many times. The V call is TRBV6-2 or TRBV6-3, the J call TRBJ2-7; TRBD1 or TRBD2 may be the D gene (5 bases each). The CDR3 has 14 residues. CDR1 and CDR2 (germline): MNHEY, SVGEGT. Trimming shortened V by 2 bases and J by 7 bases, and 15 bases separated the two germline ends. For the CDR3, the DNA is TGTGCCAGCAGTTACCCTGGGACCACCGGAGAGCAGTACTTC. Protein product: CASSYPGTTGEQYF.

This clonotype was counted ten times or more. The V and J genes are TRBV3-1 and TRBJ1-1; 7 bases match TRBD1. Germline-derived CDR1 and CDR2 are LGHDT and YNNKEL (reference sequence). The CDR3 extends over 15 amino acids. The trim removed 3 bases at V and 5 bases at J, leaving 9 bases unmatched. The CDR3 protein is CASSQRQGPWTEAFF. CDR3 coding DNA: TGTGCCAGCAGCCAGAGACAGGGACCGTGGACTGAAGCTTTCTTT.

The genes are TRBV30 and TRBJ1-1; no firm D call. Trimming stripped 1 base from V and 6 bases from J, with 9 bases between. The CDR3 runs 12 residues. Germline CDR1 GTSNPN, CDR2 SVGIG (reference sequence). For the CDR3, the DNA is TGTGCCTGGAGTGGCCAGCCCCCTGAAGCTTTCTTT. It yields the protein CAWSGQPPEAFF.

V gene TRBV4-2 combines with J gene TRBJ2-4; the match to TRBD2 covers 13 bases. Per germline, CDR1 LGHNA and CDR2 YNFKEQ. This CDR3 spans 18 amino acids. V was clipped by 0 bases and J by 6 bases; unmatched bases: 8. For the CDR3, the DNA is TGTGCCAGCAGCCAAGATCAACTAGCGGGGGGGCTCGGAAACATTCAGTACTTC. Its protein product is CASSQDQLAGGLGNIQYF.

This clonotype was seen ten or more times. The CDR3 loop reads CASSLEPDEETQYF. The DNA of the CDR3 is TGTGCCAGCAGCTTGGAGCCAGACGAAGAGACCCAGTACTTC. The gene calls are TRBV5-4 and TRBJ2-5; D is undetermined. In germline, CDR1 is SGHNT, CDR2 YYREEE (reference sequence). V was trimmed by 0 bases and J by 3 bases, leaving 9 bases between them. This CDR3 comprises 14 residues.

There are many counts of this clonotype. The CDR3 sequence is CASTGGDGYGYTF. DNA for the CDR3: TGTGCCAGCACCGGGGGGGACGGCTATGGCTACACCTTC. V gene TRBV6-1 combines with J gene TRBJ1-2, with TRBD1 as a possible D gene (5 bases). The CDR3 totals 13 residues. The V gene's germline CDR1 is MNHNS and CDR2 SASEGT. V dropped 7 bases and J dropped 4 bases, with 13 bases sitting between them.

In this sample, this clonotype turned up many times. The CDR3, as DNA: TGTGCCAGCAGCGTTGGGCAGGGTCTGGGTAATTCACCCCTCCACTTT. Amino acid sequence: CASSVGQGLGNSPLHF. The chain uses TRBV9 and TRBJ1-6; D is perhaps TRBD1 (5 bases). Trimming pared 2 bases from V and 6 bases from J, leaving 15 bases between. The germline V gene encodes CDR1 SGDLS and CDR2 YYNGEE. The CDR3 consists of 16 residues.

This clonotype was observed many times. J is TRBJ1-6 and V is TRBV9; D perhaps matches TRBD1 (6 bases). CDR3 length: 14 residues. Trimming took off 0 bases at V and 7 bases at J, with 8 bases between the two ends. CDR1 is SGDLS, CDR2 YYNGEE, per germline. The CDR3: CASSVEGGNSPLHF. CDR3 sequence (DNA): TGTGCCAGCAGCGTAGAAGGGGGAAATTCACCCCTCCACTTT.

This clonotype was counted many times. The chain has TRBV7-2 and TRBJ1-5; 9 positions agree with TRBD1. Germline CDR1 reads SGHTA; CDR2 reads FQGNSA. After removal of 5 bases from V and 5 bases from J, the junction contained 7 bases not matched to a gene. CDR3 length: 15 residues. CDR3 DNA: TGTGCCAGCAGCGCCGGACAGGGGAAGTATCAGCCCCAGCATTTT. Translated, it gives CASSAGQGKYQPQHF. The entire variable domain, with the rest obtained from reference TRBV7-2 and TRBJ1-5, is as follows: GAGVSQSPSNKVTEKGKDVELRCDPISGHTALYWYRQSLGQGLEFLIYFQGNSAPDKSGLPSDRFSAERTGGSVSTLTIQRTQQEDSAVYLCASSAGQGKYQPQHFGDGTRLSIL.

The table lists this clonotype with many counts. The J gene is TRBJ2-1, the V gene TRBV7-9; D is perhaps TRBD1 or TRBD2 (6 bases each). Trimming pared 1 base from V and 8 bases from J, leaving 18 bases between. From germline, CDR1 is SEHNR and CDR2 FQNEAQ (reference sequence). CDR3 length: 16 residues. In nucleotides, the CDR3 is TGTGCCAGCAGCTTAGGACGCGCTACGGGGGCAGATGAGCAGTTCTTC. This gives the protein CASSLGRATGADEQFF.

This clonotype was seen more than once but under ten times. The rearrangement links TRBV5-1 to TRBJ2-2; D possibly corresponds to TRBD1 (5 bases). Germline V gives CDR1 SGHRS, CDR2 YFSETQ. V was pared by 9 bases and J by 7 bases, with 16 bases between. The CDR3 contains 13 residues. The CDR3 loop is CATSLAGIGELFF. CDR3 sequence (DNA): TGCGCCACCTCCTTAGCAGGGATCGGGGAGCTGTTTTTT.

In its sample, this clonotype was seen many times. This rearrangement joins TRBV5-1 to TRBJ1-1; D is unclear. Germline V gene sequence: CDR1 SGHRS, CDR2 YFSETQ. V lost 0 bases to trimming and J lost 6 bases, with 9 bases between them. This CDR3 has 13 residues. The CDR3 loop reads CASSLVRESEAFF. The CDR3 region has the DNA TGCGCCAGCAGCTTGGTGCGGGAGTCTGAAGCTTTCTTT.

This clonotype was seen at least ten times. The CDR3 region has the DNA TGTGCCAGCAGTTTGGGGGGTGATGGCTACACCTTC. Amino acids: CASSLGGDGYTF. This sequence joins TRBV12-3 or TRBV12-4 and TRBJ1-2, with a weak D call TRBD1 (5 bases). V shed 3 bases and J shed 6 bases, with 8 bases lying between them. This CDR3 region has 12 residues.

In the case of this clonotype: This clone may be a read error of a much larger clone one base away. V and J are TRBV20-1 and TRBJ1-2; D remains ambiguous. The V end was cut by 3 bases, the J end by 8 bases, with 10 bases between. The germline V gene encodes CDR1 DFQATT and CDR2 SNEGSKA (reference sequence). CDR3 length: 11 residues. The CDR3 DNA follows: TGCAGTGCTAGCGCGGGCTGGGGCTACACCTTC. Its protein is CSASAGWGYTF.

The chain joins TRBV6-1 to TRBJ2-3; 7 nucleotides agree with TRBD1. The germline gives CDR1 MNHNS, CDR2 SASEGT. CDR3 length: 13 amino acids. Trimming took 6 bases from V and 6 from J; bases not matched to a gene: 6. The CDR3 coding sequence is TGTGCCAGCAGCTTCGACAGGGCCGATACGCAGTATTTT. Its protein is CASSFDRADTQYF.

The chain is built from TRBV14 and TRBJ1-5; no clear D. Trimming cost V 3 bases and J 3 bases, with 6 bases left between them. CDR1 and CDR2 from the germline V gene are SGHDN and FVKESK. The CDR3 is 13 amino acids. CDR3 loop: CASSHSNNQPQHF. The CDR3 DNA reads as TGTGCCAGCAGCCACAGCAACAATCAGCCCCAGCATTTT.